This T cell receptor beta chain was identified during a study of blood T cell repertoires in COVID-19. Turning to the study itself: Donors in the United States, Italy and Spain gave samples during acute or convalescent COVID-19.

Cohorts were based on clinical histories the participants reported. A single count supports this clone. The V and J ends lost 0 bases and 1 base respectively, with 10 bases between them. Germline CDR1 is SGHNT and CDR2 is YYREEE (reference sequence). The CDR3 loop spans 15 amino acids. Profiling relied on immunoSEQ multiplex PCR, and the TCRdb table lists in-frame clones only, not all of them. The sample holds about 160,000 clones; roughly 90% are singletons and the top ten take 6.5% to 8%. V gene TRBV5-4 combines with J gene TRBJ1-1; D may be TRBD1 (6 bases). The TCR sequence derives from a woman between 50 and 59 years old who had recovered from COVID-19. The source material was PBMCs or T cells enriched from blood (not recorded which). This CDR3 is CASSLVAGANTEAFF. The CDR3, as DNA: TGTGCCAGCAGCTTGGTGGCGGGGGCGAACACTGAAGCTTTCTTT.